This T cell receptor (beta chain) comes out of a study of shared clonotypes between healthy human individuals (dated by TCRdb to about 2020). Concerning the study at large: A few men and two women, aged 18 to 49 years, made up the cohort. For each donor, CD4 naive and CD4 memory were each given three plates, CD8 naive was given two plates, and CD8 memory was given one plate. To estimate repertoire size and how much clonotype sharing occurs between individuals, the study deeply sequenced the blood TCR repertoires of about five healthy adults. Each donor's leukapheresis produced roughly between roughly 0.85 and 9 billion PBMCs. To increase sequencing depth and limit assay-specific biases, different laboratories used diverse techniques to prepare libraries and sequence TCR repertoires. The study at large found these results: Sampling was limited to blood, and TCR repertoires in tissue likely differ from TCR repertoires in blood. Compared with non-shared clonotypes, clonotypes shared by all four sorted-subset donors had higher generation probabilities. Rarefaction of sorted-subset datasets indicated incomplete sequencing despite the large sequencing depth. Because the study included a small number of donors, the genetic and exposure-history diversity represented was limited. Sharing across a handful of donors was observed for 5% to 6.5% of naive CD4, about 3.2% of naive CD8, 2% to 2.5% of memory CD4, and around 0.42% of memory CD8 clonotypes. Pairwise subsampling indicated that sequencing depth was expected to affect the degree of clonotype sharing among donors. Estimated clonotype richness was generally larger for naive than for memory subsets.

Using the deep immunoSEQ assay, TCR CDR3 regions were amplified from genomic DNA by multiplex PCR. Extracted genomic DNA from each cell subset was distributed evenly across all wells of several immunoSEQ 96-well plates, and each plate was treated as a replicate. For sorted subsets, approximately 200 ng of genomic DNA, equivalent to roughly 33,000 T cell genomes, went into each replicate PCR. Purified libraries were measured with a Qubit 3.0 fluorometer, size-checked on a Bioanalyzer 2100, and measured again with the KAPA Library Quantification kit. Every immunoSEQ 96-well plate was sequenced on a dedicated single-read 150-cycle Illumina NextSeq 550 flow cell. For the original study's pipeline: Because the immunoSEQ output included only junctional sequences and no quality scores, the filtering could not be the same as the filtering used for full-length reads. To assign V/J genes and CDR3, sequences were annotated against IMGT germline references using PyIR, a Python wrapper for IgBLAST v1.9. Reads were filtered out if the reads had weak V/J assignments (E-value above 1e-6), no CDR3, stop codons, out-of-frame junctions, or ambiguous translated residues. V3J clonotypes were defined as sequences sharing an identical inferred V gene, J gene, and CDR3 amino acid sequence. Percentage overlap between repertoires was calculated by dividing the number of shared unique clonotypes by the size of the smaller repertoire. Three approaches were used to assess repertoire richness: RTK rarefaction, the Chao1 estimator, and Recon v2.1 estimates of unobserved clonotypes. For all TCRbeta clonotypes obtained by the gDNA method from four donors, generation probabilities were computed with OLGA. TCRdb's version of the immuneACCESS table is confined to in-frame rearrangements and falls short of the full clone set. An unresolved V gene accounts for under half of the shortfall where checked; the remainder is of unknown origin. That table gives V, J and clone size, and the DNA gave D and trimming. The sample includes 2 million to 2.5 million clones, with approximately 90% observed a single time. Jointly, the top ten make up around 0.4% of the sample.

As to this clone: What antigen it recognizes has not been identified. Per-nucleotide qualities are absent, and no much larger clonotype sits a single base away.

Healthy HIV-negative adults with no recently reported acute infections or vaccinations were included as donors. Every donor was a Caucasian adult residing in Nashville, Tennessee, USA. CD4+ T cells were enriched by magnetic negative selection; naive cells were then positively selected on CD45RA, and the negative fraction formed the memory subset. Blood was collected by leukapheresis, and PBMCs were isolated by Ficoll-Histopaque density gradient centrifugation and then cryopreserved in liquid nitrogen vapor phase. Analytical flow cytometry was used to check the purity and quantity of each magnetically sorted T cell population. Genomic DNA was isolated from each sorted fraction and quantified by UV absorbance on a Nanodrop 2000c. Sequences SGHRS (CDR1) and YFSETQ (CDR2) are obtained from the germline V gene. The cysteine opens and the phenylalanine closes a CDR3 of 15 amino acids. The entry retains the CDR3 DNA only, 45 bases that are in frame from base 1. V is cut by 2 bases and J by 0 bases, and the space between the germline ends is 8 bases.

The V and J segments used are TRBV5-1 and TRBJ2-2, with the D segment identity uncertain. The TCR sequence derives from a man younger than 35 in good health. Some clones in this sample may be carry-over from other donors' samples. The sample comprised naive CD4+ T cells from PBMCs. The intended sense of this specimen's cell subset or site label: CD45RA+ positively selected. CDR3 protein: CASSFDQTNTGELFF. The base sequence is TGCGCCAGCAGCTTTGACCAAACGAACACCGGGGAGCTGTTTTTT.